These T cell receptor beta chains were read from a single sample in a study of vaccination and CD4 T cells after COVID-19. The antigens these receptors bind are not known. TCRdb re-analysed the PCR reads in MiXCR, keeping a single row per CDR3 protein. This sample has some 20,000 distinct CDR3 sequences, with 44% found just once. Sequenced here: CD4+ T cells from blood, cultured in vitro, sampled before SARS-CoV-2 vaccination. The receptors derive from a human donor who had recovered from COVID-19. The CDR3 runs from the conserved cysteine through the conserved F or W. Each record gives: D gene, V gene, clone size, J gene, CDR3 DNA, CDR3 protein. A D gene is named only where the DNA matches it firmly. Where a row states a size, it is once, few, many or the class of an expanded clone; other rows omit it.

TRBD2	TRBV20-1	.	TRBJ2-1	TGCAGTGCTAGAGATCCGAGCGGGAGGGCCCTCGATGAGCAGTTCTTC	CSARDPSGRALDEQFF
.	TRBV12-3/TRBV12-4	.	TRBJ1-1	TGTGCCAGCAGTTTGGATCGGGGGGCTGAAGCTTTCTTT	CASSLDRGAEAFF
.	TRBV2	.	TRBJ2-7	TGTGCCAGCAGCCTCCGGGATGATGGTTTCTTC	CASSLRDDGFF
.	TRBV7-2	.	TRBJ1-1	TGTGCCAGCAGCTTAAACGGGAACACTGAAGCTTTCTTT	CASSLNGNTEAFF
.	TRBV7-2	.	TRBJ1-4	TGTGCCAGCAGCTTAGGAAATCACCCGGGACCACTGTTTTTT	CASSLGNHPGPLFF
TRBD1	TRBV7-9	.	TRBJ2-3	TGTGCCAGCAGCTACCGGGACAGGAGCACAGATACGCAGTATTTT	CASSYRDRSTDTQYF
.	TRBV21-1	.	TRBJ1-1	TGTGCCAGCAGCATCCGGGACAGGGACACTGAAGCTTTCTTT	CASSIRDRDTEAFF
TRBD1	TRBV11-2	few	TRBJ2-5	TGTGCCAGCAGCTTAGTCAGGGGGCGTCAAGAGACCCAGTACTTC	CASSLVRGRQETQYF
.	TRBV6-1	medium-sized	TRBJ1-1	TGTGCCAGCAGCCAGAATGGGGGCAGGAACACTGAAGCTTTCTTT	CASSQNGGRNTEAFF
TRBD2	TRBV28	.	TRBJ2-2	TGTGCCAGCAGTTTGCGGGGGGCGCCGGGCACCGGGGAGCTGTTTTTT	CASSLRGAPGTGELFF
.	TRBV29-1	once	TRBJ1-1	TGCAGCGTTGGGGCCTTTCGGGCCGCTGAAGCTTTCTTT	CSVGAFRAAEAFF
.	TRBV7-6	few	TRBJ1-3	TGTGCCAGCAGCTTAGCCGGGGAACAGACTGGAAACACCATATATTTT	CASSLAGEQTGNTIYF
.	TRBV2	.	TRBJ1-1	TGTGCCAGCAGCGGGGGGATGAACACTGAAGCTTTCTTT	CASSGGMNTEAFF
.	TRBV7-2	.	TRBJ1-5	TGTGCCAGCGGAAATAGCAATCAGCCCCAGCATTTT	CASGNSNQPQHF
TRBD2	TRBV7-9	few	TRBJ2-5	TGTGCCAGCAGCCGGGGGGGTCAAGAGACCCAGTACTTC	CASSRGGQETQYF
TRBD1	TRBV5-4	.	TRBJ1-1	TGTGCCAGCAGCTTGCAACAGGGGGAGGCCACTGAAGCTTTCTTT	CASSLQQGEATEAFF
TRBD2	TRBV5-4	few	TRBJ2-7	TGTGCCAGCAGCTCCCCGACTAGCGGGAGGGCCTACGAGCAGTACTTC	CASSSPTSGRAYEQYF
.	TRBV2	.	TRBJ1-1	TGTGCCAGCAGTGAAGGCACATGGATGAACACTGAAGCTTTCTTT	CASSEGTWMNTEAFF
TRBD2	TRBV7-9	few	TRBJ2-5	TGTGCCAGCAGCTTGGGGGGACTAGCGGGACGAGGGGAGACCCAGTACTTC	CASSLGGLAGRGETQYF
.	TRBV7-8	few	TRBJ1-6	TGTGCCAGCAGCCAGTTGGCTGTGGGGCGGAGGAGGTCACCCCTCCACTTT	CASSQLAVGRRRSPLHF
TRBD2	TRBV28	.	TRBJ2-1	TGTGCCAGCAGTTTCTGGCCGGGAGGGCCGAAGGAGCAGTTCTTC	CASSFWPGGPKEQFF
.	TRBV7-2	.	TRBJ2-1	TGTGCCAGCAGCTTAGTTGCGACCGCACAGTTCTTC	CASSLVATAQFF
TRBD2	TRBV29-1	.	TRBJ2-3	TGCAGCTCGGGAGGGCTAGCGGGGAGCGTAGATACGCAGTATTTT	CSSGGLAGSVDTQYF
TRBD2	TRBV20-1	.	TRBJ2-1	TGCAGTGCTAGAGATAGTAGCGGGAGCGGGAGGAATGAGCAGTTCTTC	CSARDSSGSGRNEQFF
.	TRBV7-9	.	TRBJ2-5	TGTGCCAGCAGCTCCCCTTTTAGGGGGTTGGGGACCCAGTACTTC	CASSSPFRGLGTQYF
.	TRBV4-2	.	TRBJ1-2	TGTGCCAGCAGCCAGGGAAAAGCCGAAGTGGTCCCTGGCTACACCTTC	CASSQGKAEVVPGYTF
.	TRBV6-2/TRBV6-3	.	TRBJ1-1	TGTGCCAGCAGTTACCAACAGACAGCGAGGGCTTTCTTT	CASSYQQTARAFF
.	TRBV20-1	few	TRBJ1-5	TGCAGTGCTAAGGCTGGGTCCCTGGGGCAGCCCCAGCATTTT	CSAKAGSLGQPQHF
TRBD2	TRBV30	.	TRBJ2-5	TGTGCCGGAGCAGGACTAGGTTCGGACCAGTACTTC	CAGAGLGSDQYF
TRBD1	TRBV6-1	.	TRBJ2-1	TGTGCCAGCCTACCCTTACCCGGGACAGAACTATACAATGAGCAGTTCTTC	CASLPLPGTELYNEQFF
TRBD2	TRBV20-1	.	TRBJ2-7	TGCAGTGCGGAGCGGGAGGGCCGTTACGAGCAGTACTTC	CSAEREGRYEQYF
.	TRBV7-9	few	TRBJ2-3	TGTGCCAGCAGCTTGATTCAGGGAGATACGCAGTATTTT	CASSLIQGDTQYF
.	TRBV7-2	few	TRBJ1-2	TGTGCCAGCTCCCTGCGGGGGGAGGGTGGCTACACCTTC	CASSLRGEGGYTF
.	TRBV7-8	.	TRBJ1-3	TGTGCCAGCAGCTTAGCGTCGTTACAGCGCTCTGGAAACACCATATATTTT	CASSLASLQRSGNTIYF
.	TRBV28	.	TRBJ1-6	TGTGCCAGCAACCGGGAGATTTCTTCACCCCTCCACTTT	CASNREISSPLHF
TRBD1	TRBV5-1	.	TRBJ1-1	TGCGCCAGCAGCTTGGGGGACAGGGGGCAGAACACTGAAGCTTTCTTT	CASSLGDRGQNTEAFF
.	TRBV5-4	.	TRBJ1-2	TGTGCCAGCAGCTTGGACAGGGACTATGGCTACACCTTC	CASSLDRDYGYTF
.	TRBV30	.	TRBJ1-1	TGTGCCTGGAGTGTGAGGGGCGTGGCCACTGAAGCTTTCTTT	CAWSVRGVATEAFF
.	TRBV30	.	TRBJ1-2	TGTGCCTGGAGTGCGGCCCCTTATGGCTACACCTTC	CAWSAAPYGYTF
.	TRBV6-1	few	TRBJ1-5	TGTGCCAGCAGTGAAGTGGGCTGGGGCAATCAGCCCCAGCATTTT	CASSEVGWGNQPQHF
.	TRBV27	.	TRBJ1-2	TGTGCCAGCAGTTTATCGACAGTGTCAAACTATGGCTACACCTTC	CASSLSTVSNYGYTF
.	TRBV6-1	few	TRBJ2-3	TGTGCCAGCAGTCAGGAGACTAGTAAGCATACGCAGTATTTT	CASSQETSKHTQYF
.	TRBV7-3	few	TRBJ1-1	TGTGCCAGCAGCAAAGAGATGAACACTGAAGCTTTCTTT	CASSKEMNTEAFF
.	TRBV19	.	TRBJ2-7	TGTGCCAGTAGTATCGGGCCGACCCCCAGCGAGCAGTACTTC	CASSIGPTPSEQYF
.	TRBV28	.	TRBJ2-7	TGTGCCAGCAGTTTGGGGGGTGCGAGCTCCTACGAGCAGTACTTC	CASSLGGASSYEQYF
.	TRBV6-2/TRBV6-3	.	TRBJ1-5	TGTGCCAGCAGTTACTCCCTGAGCAGACAGCCCCAGCATTTT	CASSYSLSRQPQHF
.	TRBV6-2/TRBV6-3	.	TRBJ2-2	TGTGCCAGCAGTTACGCCAGGGCCACCGGGGAGCTGTTTTTT	CASSYARATGELFF
TRBD1	TRBV10-3	few	TRBJ2-7	TGTGCCATCAGTGAGCCCGGACAGGGGGCCCCCTACGAGCAGTACTTC	CAISEPGQGAPYEQYF
.	TRBV7-3	.	TRBJ2-3	TGTGCCAGCAGCTTTGGGCCTAGCACAGATACGCAGTATTTT	CASSFGPSTDTQYF
.	TRBV7-2	few	TRBJ2-2	TGTGCCAGCAGCCTCCTGCGAACCGGGGAGCTGTTTTTT	CASSLLRTGELFF
TRBD1	TRBV6-1	few	TRBJ1-2	TGTGCCAGCAGTGCGACAGGGAACAACTATGGCTACACCTTC	CASSATGNNYGYTF
.	TRBV7-6	.	TRBJ2-1	TGTGCCAGCAGCTTAGTGTCGGGGAGCTCCTACAATGAGCAGTTCTTC	CASSLVSGSSYNEQFF
.	TRBV5-1	.	TRBJ1-5	TGCGCCAGCAGCTTGGACCCGTATAGCAATCAGCCCCAGCATTTT	CASSLDPYSNQPQHF
.	TRBV7-2	.	TRBJ1-3	TGTGCCAGCAGCTCTGAGCGAAACACCATATATTTT	CASSSERNTIYF